This T cell receptor beta chain was captured by sequencing in a study of blood T cell repertoires in COVID-19. The CDR3 covers 15 residues. Trimming left V 0 bases short and J 0 bases short, with 8 bases between. Germline lookup yields CDR1 MNHEY and CDR2 SVGAGI. A word on this clone: Other DNA sequences in this sample translate to the same CDR3.

The table came from immunoSEQ multiplex PCR; TCRdb's copy has only in-frame clones and leaves some out. The data contain a few hundred thousand clones, 90% of them singletons. Material for sequencing was peripheral blood. The chain uses TRBV6-5 and TRBJ1-1, with a weak D call TRBD1 (6 bases). The TCR was taken from a woman aged 55 to 70 with COVID-19, enrolled during active disease. CDR3 DNA sequence: TGTGCCAGCAGTTACTCTTACAGGGTGAACACTGAAGCTTTCTTT. Translation: CASSYSYRVNTEAFF.